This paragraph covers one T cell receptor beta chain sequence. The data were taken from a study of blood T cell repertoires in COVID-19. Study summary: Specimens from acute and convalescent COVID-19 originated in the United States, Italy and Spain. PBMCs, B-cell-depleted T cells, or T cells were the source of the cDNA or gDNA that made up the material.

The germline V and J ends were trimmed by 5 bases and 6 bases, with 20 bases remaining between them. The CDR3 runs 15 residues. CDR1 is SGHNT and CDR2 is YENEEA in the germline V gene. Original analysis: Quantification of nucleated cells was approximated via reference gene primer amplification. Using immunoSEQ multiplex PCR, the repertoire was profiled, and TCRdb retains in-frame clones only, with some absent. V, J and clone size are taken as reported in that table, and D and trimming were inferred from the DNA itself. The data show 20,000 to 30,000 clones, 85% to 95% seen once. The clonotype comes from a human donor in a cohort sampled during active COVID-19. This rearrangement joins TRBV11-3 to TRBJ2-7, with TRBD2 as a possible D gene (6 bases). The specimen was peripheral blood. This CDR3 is CASSPRVGGLGEQYF. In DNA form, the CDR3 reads TGTGCCAGCAGCCCGCGGGTGGGGGGTTTGGGCGAGCAGTACTTC.